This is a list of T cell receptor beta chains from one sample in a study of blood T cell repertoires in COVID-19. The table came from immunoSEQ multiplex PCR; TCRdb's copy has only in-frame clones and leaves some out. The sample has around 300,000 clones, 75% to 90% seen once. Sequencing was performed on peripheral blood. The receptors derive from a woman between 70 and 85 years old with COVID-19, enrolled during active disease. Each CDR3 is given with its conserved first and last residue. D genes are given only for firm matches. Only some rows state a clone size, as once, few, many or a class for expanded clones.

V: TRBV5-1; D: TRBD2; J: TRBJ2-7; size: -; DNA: TGCGCCAGCAGCTTTTTGCCGGGGAGGGGCGAGCAGTACTTC; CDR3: CASSFLPGRGEQYF
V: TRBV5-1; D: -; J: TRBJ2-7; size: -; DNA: TGCGCCAGCAGCTTCAGGGGCAATCTCTACGAGCAGTACTTC; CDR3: CASSFRGNLYEQYF
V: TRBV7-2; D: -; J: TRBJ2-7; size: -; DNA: TGTGCCAGCAGCTTCCAGGGGGGAGGTTCCTACGAGCAGTACTTC; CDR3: CASSFQGGGSYEQYF
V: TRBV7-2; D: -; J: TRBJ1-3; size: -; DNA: TGTGCCAGCAGCCCAGGCCACTCTGGAAACACCATATATTTT; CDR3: CASSPGHSGNTIYF
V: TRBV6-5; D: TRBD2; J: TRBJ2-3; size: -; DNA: TGTGCCAGCAGTTACTCGGCGCCGGGGACTAGCTCAGGGCAGTATTTT; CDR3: CASSYSAPGTSSGQYF
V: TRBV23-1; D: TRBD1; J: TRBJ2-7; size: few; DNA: TGCGCCAGCAGTCAATCATTCTACCGGACAGGGCGGACCTACGAGCAGTACTTC; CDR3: CASSQSFYRTGRTYEQYF
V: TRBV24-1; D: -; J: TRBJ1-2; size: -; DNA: TGTGCCACCAGTGAAGCAGGGTCGAGTGGCTACACCTTC; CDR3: CATSEAGSSGYTF
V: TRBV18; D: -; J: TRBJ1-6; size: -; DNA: TGTGCCAGCTCACCGCGGGAGCTTAATTCACCCCTCCACTTT; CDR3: CASSPRELNSPLHF
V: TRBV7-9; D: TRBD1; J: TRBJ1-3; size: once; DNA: TGTGCCAGCAGCTCCACCGGGACAGTTGGGAACACCATATATTTT; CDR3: CASSSTGTVGNTIYF
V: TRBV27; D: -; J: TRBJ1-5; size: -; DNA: TGTGCCAGCAGTTTCAGCGGCTCTAATCAGCCCCAGCATTTT; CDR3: CASSFSGSNQPQHF
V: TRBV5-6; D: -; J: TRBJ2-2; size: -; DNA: TGTGCCAGCAGCTTGGCCAATATCCAGGGAAAGGAGCTGTTTTTT; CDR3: CASSLANIQGKELFF
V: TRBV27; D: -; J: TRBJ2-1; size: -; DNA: TGTGCCAGCAGTTCAGGACTCACGCAACCCCCTTACAATGAGCAGTTCTTC; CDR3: CASSSGLTQPPYNEQFF
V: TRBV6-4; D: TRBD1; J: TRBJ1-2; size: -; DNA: TGTGCCAGCAGCCAAACCGGGACAGGGGTTCGGGGTGGCTACACCTTC; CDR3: CASSQTGTGVRGGYTF
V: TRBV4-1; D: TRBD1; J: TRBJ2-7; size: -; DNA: TGCGCCAGCAGCCTCGCCCCGGGACAGGGACTATCCTACGAGCAGTACTTC; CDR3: CASSLAPGQGLSYEQYF
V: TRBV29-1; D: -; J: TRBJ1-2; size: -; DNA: TGCAGCGTTGAGTCTGGAGAGACTTATGGCTACACCTTC; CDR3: CSVESGETYGYTF
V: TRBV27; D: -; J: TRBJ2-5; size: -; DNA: TGTGCCAGCAGTTTATCAGCAGGCCAAGAGACCCAGTACTTC; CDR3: CASSLSAGQETQYF
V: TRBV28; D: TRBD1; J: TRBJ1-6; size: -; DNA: TGTGCCAGTATATATGGGACAGCTAATAATTCACCCCTCCACTTT; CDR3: CASIYGTANNSPLHF
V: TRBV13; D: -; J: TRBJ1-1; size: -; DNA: TGTGCCAGCAGCTTAGGGACACGGGGACTCCGTGAAGCTTTCTTT; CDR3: CASSLGTRGLREAFF
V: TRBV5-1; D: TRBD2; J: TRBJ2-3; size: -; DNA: TGCGCCAGCAGCTGGGCGGGGGGCCACTATTTT; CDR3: CASSWAGGHYF
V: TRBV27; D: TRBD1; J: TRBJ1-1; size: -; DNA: TGTGCCAGCAGTTCAGACAGGGGTACCAACACTGAAGCTTTCTTT; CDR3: CASSSDRGTNTEAFF
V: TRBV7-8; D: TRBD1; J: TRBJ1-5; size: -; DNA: TGTGCCAGCAGCACCCGACAGGGAGGTCAGCCCCAGCATTTT; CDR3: CASSTRQGGQPQHF
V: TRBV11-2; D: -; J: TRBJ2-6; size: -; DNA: TGTGCCAGCAGCCGTCCTGGGGCCAACGTCCTGACTTTC; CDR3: CASSRPGANVLTF
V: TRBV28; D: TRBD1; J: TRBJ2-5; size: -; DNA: TGTGCCAGCACCCTGACAGGGGCCCAAGAGACCCAGTACTTC; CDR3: CASTLTGAQETQYF
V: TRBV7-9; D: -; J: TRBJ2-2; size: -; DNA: TGTGCCAGCAGCTTGAGTGCAGGGGTGGACACCGGGGAGCTGTTTTTT; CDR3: CASSLSAGVDTGELFF
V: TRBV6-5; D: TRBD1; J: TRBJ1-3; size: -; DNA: TGTGCCACCGGACAGGGGCCCTCTGGAAACACCATATATTTT; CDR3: CATGQGPSGNTIYF
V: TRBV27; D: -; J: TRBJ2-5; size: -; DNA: TGTGCCAGCAGTTTTGCTAGGCAAGAGACCCAGTACTTC; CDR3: CASSFARQETQYF
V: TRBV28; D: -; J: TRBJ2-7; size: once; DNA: TGTGCCTCACGGCGGGGCCGCTACGAGCAGTACTTC; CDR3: CASRRGRYEQYF
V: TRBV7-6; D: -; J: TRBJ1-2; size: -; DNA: TGTGCCAGCAGCTTAGGGTACTTCCCGTATAGTCATAACTATGGCTACACCTTC; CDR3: CASSLGYFPYSHNYGYTF
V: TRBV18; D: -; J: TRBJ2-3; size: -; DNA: TGTGCCAGCTCACCACCCTTCCCGCGCTCAGGCAGGGCAGATACGCAGTATTTT; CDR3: CASSPPFPRSGRADTQYF
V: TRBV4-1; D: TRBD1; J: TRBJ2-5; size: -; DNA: TGCGCCAGCAGCCAAGACTGGGAAGGGGGCAAAGAGACCCAGTACTTC; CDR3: CASSQDWEGGKETQYF
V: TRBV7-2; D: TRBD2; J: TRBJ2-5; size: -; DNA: TGTGCCAGCAGCCTACCCGGGACTAGACAAGAGACCCAGTACTTC; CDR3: CASSLPGTRQETQYF
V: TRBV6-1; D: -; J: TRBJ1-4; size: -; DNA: TGTGCCAGCAGTGAACAGGGGCAGAATGAAAAACTGTTTTTT; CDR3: CASSEQGQNEKLFF
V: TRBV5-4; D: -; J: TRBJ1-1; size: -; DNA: TGTGCCAGCAGCCCTACAGCCCTGGGGAACACTGAAGCTTTCTTT; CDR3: CASSPTALGNTEAFF
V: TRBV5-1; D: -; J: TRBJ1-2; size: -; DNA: TGCGCCAGCAGCCAGGACGGGGTGGGCTACACCTTC; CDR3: CASSQDGVGYTF
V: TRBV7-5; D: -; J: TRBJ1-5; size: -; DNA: TGTGCCAGAAGCTTTAGTTGGACAGCTAGCAATCAGCCCCAGCATTTT; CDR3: CARSFSWTASNQPQHF
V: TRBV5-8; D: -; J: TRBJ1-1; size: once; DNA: TGTGCCAGCAGCTTGTCAGGGGTTTTGAACACTGAAGCTTTCTTT; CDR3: CASSLSGVLNTEAFF
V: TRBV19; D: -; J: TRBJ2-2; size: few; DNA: TGTGCCAGTAGTATTCTTATACTGAACACCGGGGAGCTGTTTTTT; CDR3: CASSILILNTGELFF
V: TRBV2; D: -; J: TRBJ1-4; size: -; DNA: TGTGCCAGCAGTGGGACAGCCACAACTAATGAAAAACTGTTTTTT; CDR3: CASSGTATTNEKLFF
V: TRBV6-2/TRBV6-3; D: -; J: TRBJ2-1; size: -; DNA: TGTGCCAGCAGTCATGCCACTAATGAGCAGTTCTTC; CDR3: CASSHATNEQFF
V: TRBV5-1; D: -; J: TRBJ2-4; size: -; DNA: TGCGCCAGCACCCCCGGAGGAGGGATAGACATTCAGTACTTC; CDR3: CASTPGGGIDIQYF
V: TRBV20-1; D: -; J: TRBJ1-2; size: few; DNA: TGCAGTGCTCCCCTGCCTGACAGGATAGCCTTC; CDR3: CSAPLPDRIAF
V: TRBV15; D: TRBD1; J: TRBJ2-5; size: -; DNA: TGTGCCACCAGCAGACCGGACAGGGTAGAGACCCAGTACTTC; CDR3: CATSRPDRVETQYF
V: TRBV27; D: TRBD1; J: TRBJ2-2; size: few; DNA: TGTGCCAGCAGTTCCGGGACAGGGGCGATCACCGGGGAGCTGTTTTTT; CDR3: CASSSGTGAITGELFF
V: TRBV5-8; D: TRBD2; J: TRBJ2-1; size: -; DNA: TGTGCCAGCAGCCATTTGGGGGGGTCGCGTGTGGATGAGCAGTTCTTC; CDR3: CASSHLGGSRVDEQFF
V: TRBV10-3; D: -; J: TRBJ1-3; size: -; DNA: TGTGCCATCAGTGAAGATGGGGCGGGAGGAAACACCATATATTTT; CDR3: CAISEDGAGGNTIYF
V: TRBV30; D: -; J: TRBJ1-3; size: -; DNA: TGTGCCTCGACTCGGGGGGCCGGAAACACCATATATTTT; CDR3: CASTRGAGNTIYF
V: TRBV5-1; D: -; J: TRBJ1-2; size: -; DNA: TGCGCCAGCAGCTTCTCCCGGGACAAGGGGCTCGGCTACACCTTC; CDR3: CASSFSRDKGLGYTF
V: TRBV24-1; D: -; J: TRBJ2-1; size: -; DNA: TGTGCCACCCAGGGTTACAATGAGCAGTTCTTC; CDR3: CATQGYNEQFF
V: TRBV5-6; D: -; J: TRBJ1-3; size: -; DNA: TGTGCCAGCAGCTTAGCGGGAAACACCATATATTTT; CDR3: CASSLAGNTIYF
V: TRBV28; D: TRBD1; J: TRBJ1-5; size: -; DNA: TGTGCCAGCCCCCCCTCGACAGGGGAAGAATTTCAGCCCCAGCATTTT; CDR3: CASPPSTGEEFQPQHF
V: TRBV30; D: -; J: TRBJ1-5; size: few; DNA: TGTGCCTGGAGTGTCGAGAGGCAGCCCCAGCATTTT; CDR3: CAWSVERQPQHF
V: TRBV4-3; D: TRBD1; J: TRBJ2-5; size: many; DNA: TGCGCCAGCAGCCAAGCCTCTCCCCTCAGGGGGCGAGAGACCCAGTACTTC; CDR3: CASSQASPLRGRETQYF
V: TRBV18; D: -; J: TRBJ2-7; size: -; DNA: TGTGCCAGCTCACTAGACAGGTCCTACGAGCAGTACTTC; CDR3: CASSLDRSYEQYF
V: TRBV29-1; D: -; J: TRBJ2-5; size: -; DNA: TGCAGCGTCCCCGGCAGTAGCGCCGGATTACACAACCAAGAGACCCAGTACTTC; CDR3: CSVPGSSAGLHNQETQYF
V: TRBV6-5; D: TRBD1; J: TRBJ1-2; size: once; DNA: TGTGCCAGCAGAGCAACGACAGGGGCCGGCTACACCTTC; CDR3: CASRATTGAGYTF
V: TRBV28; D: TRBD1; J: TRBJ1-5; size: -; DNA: TGTGCCAGCAATTCCGTATCACCGGGACAGGGGTATTTT; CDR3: CASNSVSPGQGYF
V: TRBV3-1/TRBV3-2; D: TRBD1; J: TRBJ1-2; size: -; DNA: TGTGCCAGCAGGGACCCTCTACAGGGGAACTATGGCTACACCTTC; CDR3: CASRDPLQGNYGYTF
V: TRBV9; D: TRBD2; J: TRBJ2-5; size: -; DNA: TGTGCCAGCAGCCTCGGACTAGCGGGGACAGGGGAGACCCAGTACTTC; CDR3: CASSLGLAGTGETQYF
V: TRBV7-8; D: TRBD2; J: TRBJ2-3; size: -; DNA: TGTGCCAGCAGCCCGCCTACCGCCCTTGCGGGGGTAAGCACAGATACGCAGTATTTT; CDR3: CASSPPTALAGVSTDTQYF
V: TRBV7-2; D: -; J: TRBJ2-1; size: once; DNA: TGTGCCAGCAGCTTAGGAGGTGGTGAGTTCTTC; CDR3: CASSLGGGEFF